This TCR delta chain is drawn from a study of Vδ1+ human thymocytes (dated by TCRdb to the late 2010s). About the study as a whole: mRNA-level TRG and TRD CDR3 repertoires of highly purified Vdelta1+ thymocytes from young children were characterised as a data resource. The multiplex-based CDR3 amplicon strategy had previously been validated against 5'RACE-based CDR3 amplicon generation methods. Results the study describes overall, beyond this receptor: Because unexpected Vdelta2 sequences could lead to misinterpretation of bulk repertoire data, the authors recommended using highly purified populations and single-cell validation. Many TRG clonotypes were shared between donors (up to roughly 6.9x10^3), whereas TRD repertoires were essentially private (max roughly 100 shared). In contrast to oligoclonal peripheral blood repertoires, thymic TRG and TRD repertoires appeared to be highly polyclonal with Gaussian CDR3 length distributions. Because no clustering by age or sex was seen, donors were not stratified by age or sex in the analyses. Even though sort purity was high, around 18% of thymic TRD sequences were Vdelta2 (and few were Vdelta3), which was not the case for the peripheral blood Vdelta1+ controls.

RNA extraction was carried out with the RNeasy mini kit, and reverse transcription was then done using Superscript III. Multiplex PCR was used to generate CDR3 amplicons, with pooled V-gene forward primers and a constant-region reverse primer carrying Illumina adaptor overhangs. After gel purification, the amplicons were indexed with Nextera index primers during roughly 8 additional PCR cycles and then purified using AMPure XP beads. Libraries were sequenced on an Illumina MiSeq with paired-end 250 bp reads, dual indexing and around 20% PhiX spike-in. Turning to the authors' computational methods: FastQC was used to check read quality, and ea-utils fastq-join was used to merge TRG read pairs. Sequences were annotated with IMGT/HighV-QUEST, keeping only productive sequences with unambiguous V-gene assignment; clonotypes were defined by identical CDR3 sequence. For downstream analysis, the tools were VDJtools 1.1.1, tcR 2.2.3, Treemap and vegan Shannon diversity in R 3.4.4. TCRdb called clones afresh from the public reads with CATT; identical DNA rows were later merged. The V and J calls, along with clone size, are taken from TCRdb and not from the paper's own processing. The sample records some 73,000 delta-chain clones, 30% to 45% of which are singletons. Of the sample, more than 0.25% falls within the top ten clones.

Thymic samples were depleted of alphabeta T cells, then CD3+ TCRVdelta1+ TCRVdelta2- thymocytes were FACS-sorted. The purity of the sorted Vdelta1+ thymocytes was between roughly 98% and 99.6%. Thymic specimens came from under ten paediatric patients undergoing corrective cardiac surgery, aged from about 5 days to 17 months. Thymic tissue was dispersed, and mononuclear cells were isolated on a Histopaque-1077 density gradient. Staining used anti-TCRVdelta1 clone TS8.2, anti-TCRVdelta2 clone B6, anti-CD3 clone HIT3a and anti-TCRalphabeta clone IP26 antibodies. This clone was counted between two and nine times. Its recognized antigen is unknown. Base qualities are not at hand, and no much larger clone is one base apart. The germline V gene sets CDR1 to TSWWSYY and CDR2 to QGS. Measured from the cysteine to the phenylalanine, the CDR3 is 26 residues long. Only CDR3 DNA is held: 78 bases, read in frame from base 1. The V end loses 4 bases and the J end loses 0 bases, and a stretch of 45 bases separates them.

The clonotype was recovered from a boy under three years old who had congenital heart surgery. The rearrangement joined TRDV1 to TRDJ1, and TRDD3 may be the D gene, going by 6 matching bases. Specimen: Vdelta1+ gamma-delta thymocytes from the thymus. In light of the paper, this sample's cell subset or site label describes: FACS-sorted CD3+ TCRalphabeta- TCRVdelta1+ TCRVdelta2- thymocytes. The CDR3 region has the sequence CALGGLPWIPVGGKVAGGTYTDKLIF. The nucleotides are TGTGCTCTTGGGGGCCTCCCCTGGATTCCTGTGGGGGGTAAGGTAGCAGGAGGCACGTACACCGATAAACTCATCTTT.